The source of this T cell receptor (beta chain) is a study of cytomegalovirus exposure and HLA in healthy donors. CDR3 size: 14 residues. PCR was performed using 60 Vbeta and 13 Jbeta primers. Assay used: immunoSEQ multiplex PCR; TCRdb lists only in-frame clones, some missing. The table has about 170,000 clones, approximately 70% seen once. This chain links TRBV21-1 with TRBJ2-3; the DNA was not used to check the table's D call, TRBD1. TRBV21-1 is recorded as a pseudogene. The clonotype originates from a woman between 18 and 29 years old in good health and CMV-seropositive. Sequencing was performed on PBMCs. CDR3 residues: CASSRTGGADTQYF. CDR3 in DNA: TGTGCCAGCAGCCGGACAGGGGGCGCAGATACGCAGTATTTT.